Listed below are T cell receptor beta chains from one sample, sequenced in a study of T cells in localized non-small cell lung cancer. Measured with immunoSEQ multiplex PCR; TCRdb has only the in-frame clones, and not every one. The repertoire consists of fewer than 20,000 clones, with around 87% occurring once and the leading ten covering less than 1.5%. Sequencing was performed on peripheral blood mononuclear cells, taken before any cancer treatment. These receptors all come from a woman aged 40 to 75 with stage III lung adenocarcinoma. CDR3s include the opening cysteine and the closing phenylalanine or tryptophan.

J gene | V gene | CDR3 protein
TRBJ1-4 | TRBV5-4 | CASSLGQRNEKLFF
TRBJ2-1 | TRBV9 | CASSVRDRPYNEQFF
TRBJ2-2 | TRBV6-5 | CASSKPGVNTGELFF
TRBJ1-4 | TRBV7-9 | CASSARETGRQKLFF
TRBJ2-1 | TRBV30 | CAWRLAGYNEQFF
TRBJ2-5 | TRBV10-3 | CATSGGETQYF
TRBJ2-6 | TRBV19 | CASSILDISSSGANVLTF
TRBJ1-4 | TRBV4-1 | CASSQGGIRQGDEKLFF
TRBJ1-3 | TRBV6-6 | CASSATGSTSGNTIYF
TRBJ2-3 | TRBV10-3 | CAISESGLGFATQYF
TRBJ2-3 | TRBV5-1 | CASSLVAGTDTQYF
TRBJ2-4 | TRBV2 | CASSEFGAINIQYF
TRBJ1-5 | TRBV10-3 | CAIRGSGPQHF
TRBJ1-5 | TRBV11-2 | CASSRGGDQPQHF
TRBJ2-7 | TRBV10-3 | CAISATGEQYF
TRBJ2-1 | TRBV11-3 | CASSPDRVSYNEQFF
TRBJ1-1 | TRBV18 | CASSPGQTNTEAFF
TRBJ2-7 | TRBV19 | CASSQQGPGLATYEQYF
TRBJ2-6 | TRBV4-2 | CASSLPGANVLTF
TRBJ1-1 | TRBV6-5 | CASSSTSGYTEAFF
TRBJ2-5 | TRBV19 | CASKVYKGVEQETQYF
TRBJ1-3 | TRBV14 | CASSSDGSSGNTIYF
TRBJ1-5 | TRBV19 | CASSTGQGRSQPQHF
TRBJ2-2 | TRBV7-8 | CASSPLAGKGRELFF